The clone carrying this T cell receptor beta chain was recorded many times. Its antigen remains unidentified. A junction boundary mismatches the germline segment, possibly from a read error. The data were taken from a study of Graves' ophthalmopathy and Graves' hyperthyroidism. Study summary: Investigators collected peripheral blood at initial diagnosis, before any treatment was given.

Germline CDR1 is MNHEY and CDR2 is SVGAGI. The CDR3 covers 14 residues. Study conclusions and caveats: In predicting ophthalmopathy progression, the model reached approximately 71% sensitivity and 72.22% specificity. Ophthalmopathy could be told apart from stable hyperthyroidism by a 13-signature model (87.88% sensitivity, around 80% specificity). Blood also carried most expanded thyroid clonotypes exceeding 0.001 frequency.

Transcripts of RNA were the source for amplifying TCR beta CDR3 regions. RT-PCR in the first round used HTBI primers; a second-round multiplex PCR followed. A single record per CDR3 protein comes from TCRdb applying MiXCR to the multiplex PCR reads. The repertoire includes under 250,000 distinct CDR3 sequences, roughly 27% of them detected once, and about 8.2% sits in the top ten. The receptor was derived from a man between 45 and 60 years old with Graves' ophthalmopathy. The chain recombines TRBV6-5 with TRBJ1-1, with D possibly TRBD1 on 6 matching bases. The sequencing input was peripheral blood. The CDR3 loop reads CASSYRQENTKAFF. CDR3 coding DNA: TGTGCCAGCAGTTACCGACAGGAGAACACTAAAGCTTTCTTT.